Reported below is one T cell receptor (beta chain). Its cognate antigen is unknown. The record originates from a study of T cell responses to AZD1222 COVID-19 vaccine. Clones were read by immunoSEQ multiplex PCR, and TCRdb kept only the in-frame ones, dropping some. This sample carries roughly 100,000 clones, 80% to 90% of them seen once, and the ten largest clones take about 40%. Germline CDR1 and CDR2: LGHDT and YNNKEL (reference sequence). The V gene lost 2 bases and the J gene lost 9 bases, with 7 bases spanning the gap. This CDR3 has 11 residues. Notes on the study in general: Dominant CD4 TCR responses targeted spike regions 160-218 and 743-854.

The sample in question was peripheral blood, obtained 28 days after the second AZD1222 dose. The TCR sequence derives from an adult who received the AZD1222 COVID-19 vaccine. The V gene is TRBV3-1 (or the pseudogene TRBV3-2), the J gene TRBJ2-5, with a tentative D call TRBD2 (6 bases). The CDR3 protein is CASSQSGAQYF. The CDR3 nucleotides are TGTGCCAGCAGCCAATCGGGGGCCCAGTACTTC.